Shown below are 22 T cell receptor beta chains from a single sample sequenced in a study of cytomegalovirus exposure and HLA in healthy donors (dated by TCRdb to 2016 to 2017). The method behind the library was the immunoSEQ multiplex PCR assay. The multiplex PCR relied on a mix of 60 forward primers for TCR Vbeta segments and 13 reverse primers for TCR Jbeta segments. Not all clones reach the TCRdb copy of this immuneACCESS table, which keeps in-frame sequences only. Checked studies attribute under half of the gap to unresolved V genes and leave the rest unexplained. A total of around 61,000 clones appear in this sample, around 92% of them only once. The ten biggest clones cover about 1.6% of the sample. The sequencing sample was made of PBMCs. The receptors stem from a man younger than 40 in good health and CMV-seropositive.

The V gene is TRBV18, the J gene TRBJ1-6; D not resolved. Looked up from germline, CDR1 is KGHSH and CDR2 is LQKENI. The CDR3 covers 15 residues. V shed 3 bases and J shed 5 bases, with 11 bases lying between them. The CDR3 nucleotides are TGTGCCAGCTCACCGGCCGGAGGAAATAATTCACCCCTCCACTTT. Translating gives CASSPAGGNNSPLHF. Based on the CDR3 plus reference TRBV18 and TRBJ1-6, the full variable domain is NAGVMQNPRHLVRRRGQEARLRCSPMKGHSHVYWYRQLPEEGLKFMVYLQKENIIDESGMPKERFSAEFPKEGPSILRIQQVVRGDSAAYFCASSPAGGNNSPLHFGNGTRLTVT.

The chain recombines TRBV19 with TRBJ2-7, with D possibly matching TRBD2 (6 bases). V gave up 3 bases and J gave up 3 bases, with 12 bases separating them. This CDR3 has 14 residues. Germline CDR1 reads LNHDA; CDR2 reads SQIVND (reference sequence). CDR3 sequence (DNA): TGTGCCAGTAGTATGAGCGGGCGGGGCTACGAGCAGTACTTC. Translation: CASSMSGRGYEQYF.

V gene TRBV10-1 combines with J gene TRBJ1-2; D gene ambiguous. V was trimmed by 2 bases and J by 4 bases, leaving 8 bases between them. CDR3 length: 13 amino acids. Germline V gene lookup returns CDR1 WNHNN and CDR2 SYGVQD (reference sequence). The CDR3 sequence is CASSEAAAYGYTF. The CDR3 coding sequence is TGCGCCAGCAGTGAGGCGGCGGCCTATGGCTACACCTTC.

This clone is a singleton in its sample. This sequence joins TRBV29-1 and TRBJ2-1; TRBD2 aligns across 8 bases. This CDR3 region has 15 residues. CDR1 is SQVTM, CDR2 ANQGSEA, per germline. The V gene end was trimmed by 0 bases and the J gene end by 0 bases; junction bases not matched to a gene: 1. The CDR3 DNA reads as TGCAGCGTTGAAGATCTAGCGGGCTCCTACAATGAGCAGTTCTTC. Encoded protein: CSVEDLAGSYNEQFF.

This chain connects TRBV7-3 to TRBJ2-2, with D unresolved. V lost 7 bases, J lost 3 bases, and 12 bases lay in between. CDR1 is SGHTA and CDR2 is FQGTGA in the germline V gene. The CDR3 totals 14 residues. The CDR3 protein is CASTIAPDTGELFF. The CDR3 DNA reads TGTGCCAGCACAATAGCCCCGGACACCGGGGAGCTGTTTTTT.

CDR3 protein: CASSPGLEMTGELFF. The CDR3 nucleotides are TGTGCCAGCTCACCTGGACTAGAAATGACCGGGGAGCTGTTTTTT. The chain has TRBV18 and TRBJ2-2; 7 positions agree with TRBD2. The germline V gene encodes CDR1 KGHSH and CDR2 LQKENI. The CDR3 runs to 15 residues. Trimming took 3 bases from V and 5 from J; bases not matched to a gene: 6.

This chain uses TRBV18 with TRBJ2-5, with 8 bases matching TRBD1. V dropped 2 bases and J dropped 5; count of bases not matched to a gene: 4. The length of the CDR3 is 14 residues. CDR1 is KGHSH, CDR2 LQKENI, per germline. This chain's CDR3 is CASSPVGQGETQYF. CDR3 in DNA: TGTGCCAGCTCACCAGTTGGACAGGGTGAGACCCAGTACTTC.

The chain recombines TRBV7-8 with TRBJ2-5; the D gene is possibly TRBD1 (6 bases). Trimming took 6 bases from V and 5 from J, leaving 19 bases between them. The CDR3 has 15 residues. The V gene's germline CDR1 is SGHVS and CDR2 FQNEAQ. This CDR3 reads CASSGPTGTLETQYF. The CDR3 nucleotides read TGTGCCAGCAGTGGACCGACAGGAACTTTGGAGACCCAGTACTTC.

The chain carries TRBV27 and TRBJ2-1, with a tentative D call TRBD2 (6 bases). V lost 0 bases to trimming and J lost 11 bases, with 14 bases between them. The CDR3 is 14 amino acids. Germline V gene sequence: CDR1 MNHEY, CDR2 SMNVEV (reference sequence). CDR3 protein: CASSLSGTPRKQFF. The CDR3 region has the DNA TGTGCCAGCAGTTTATCAGGGACTCCGAGGAAGCAGTTCTTC.

This chain joins TRBV2 and TRBJ2-5, with 11 bases fitting TRBD1. Germline loops: CDR1 SNHLY, CDR2 FYNNEI. The V and J ends lost 4 bases and 5 bases, in that order; junction bases with no gene match: 3. The CDR3 covers 14 residues. The CDR3 here is CASSVGQGAETQYF. In DNA, the CDR3 is TGTGCCAGCAGTGTAGGACAGGGGGCTGAGACCCAGTACTTC.

V usage is TRBV7-9 and J usage is TRBJ1-4; unclear D gene. This CDR3 comprises 12 residues. CDR1 is SEHNR and CDR2 is FQNEAQ in the germline V gene (reference sequence). Between the trimmed V and J ends, which lost 4 bases and 8 bases, there was a span of 8 bases. The CDR3 spells CASSSMGEKLFF. CDR3 coding DNA: TGTGCCAGCAGCTCTATGGGCGAAAAACTGTTTTTT.

The chain joins TRBV28 to TRBJ1-2, with D possibly matching TRBD1 (5 bases). Per the germline V gene, CDR1 is MDHEN and CDR2 is SYDVKM. The CDR3 is made up of 14 amino acids. With 8 bases removed from V and 1 base from J, the gap between germline ends came to 14 bases. CDR3 region: CASYASGLNYGYTF. CDR3 bases: TGTGCCAGCTATGCCTCGGGACTTAACTATGGCTACACCTTC.

The V gene is TRBV5-4, the J gene TRBJ2-3; 14 positions match TRBD2. In germline, CDR1 is SGHNT, CDR2 YYREEE (reference sequence). Unmatched junction bases numbered 7, after V lost 4 bases and J lost 6 bases. The CDR3 is made up of 16 amino acids. CDR3 sequence (DNA): TGTGCCAGCAGCCTGGGACTAGCGGGAGTTGGGGATACGCAGTATTTT. Its translation: CASSLGLAGVGDTQYF.

The chain has TRBV19 and TRBJ1-5; 7 positions agree with TRBD1. Germline CDR1 reads LNHDA; CDR2 reads SQIVND (reference sequence). V was pared by 7 bases and J by 0 bases, with 3 bases of the junction left unmatched. This CDR3 is built from 14 residues. The CDR3 spells CASNDRVSNQPQHF. In DNA form, the CDR3 reads TGTGCCAGTAACGACAGGGTTAGCAATCAGCCCCAGCATTTT.

This clone was observed once. This sequence joins TRBV5-1 and TRBJ2-3; TRBD2 agrees at 8 bases. This CDR3 comprises 18 residues. Trimming took 6 bases from V and 0 from J; bases not matched to a gene: 15. Looked up from germline, CDR1 is SGHRS and CDR2 is YFSETQ. The CDR3 is CASTRTSGVGASTDTQYF. CDR3 nucleotides: TGCGCCAGCACACGAACTAGCGGAGTGGGGGCTAGCACAGATACGCAGTATTTT.

This sequence joins TRBV10-3 and TRBJ2-1; D is undetermined. CDR3 length: 12 amino acids. Between the trimmed V and J ends, which lost 7 bases and 5 bases, there was a span of 9 bases. CDR1 and CDR2 from the germline V gene are ENHRY and SYGVKD. CDR3 sequence reads: CAINSINNEQFF. For the CDR3, the DNA is TGTGCCATCAATTCCATCAACAATGAGCAGTTCTTC.

For this clone: The sample has other DNA sequences that encode this CDR3 too. V and J are TRBV18 and TRBJ2-7; D perhaps matches TRBD1 (6 bases). With 6 bases removed from V and 0 bases from J, the gap between germline ends came to 12 bases. Germline CDR1 reads KGHSH; CDR2 reads LQKENI. This CDR3 has 14 residues. The CDR3 is CASSPGAGSYEQYF. The CDR3 DNA sequence: TGTGCCAGCTCGCCAGGGGCCGGCTCCTACGAGCAGTACTTC.

This sequence joins TRBV10-3 and TRBJ2-7, with TRBD2 matching over 10 bases. V gave up 3 bases and J gave up 5 bases; unmatched junction bases: 10. The V gene's germline CDR1 is ENHRY and CDR2 SYGVKD. The CDR3 is 16 amino acids. CDR3 sequence reads: CAISDEREGLMDEQYF. CDR3 sequence (DNA): TGTGCCATCAGTGACGAGCGGGAGGGCCTTATGGACGAGCAGTACTTC.

The gene calls are TRBV28 and TRBJ2-7; TRBD1 agrees at 10 bases. There are 15 residues in the CDR3. CDR1 is MDHEN, CDR2 SYDVKM, per germline. Losses at the gene ends were 4 bases for V and 3 bases for J; bases not matched to a gene: 6. This CDR3 is CASSSSGTGVYEQYF. The CDR3 DNA sequence: TGTGCCAGCAGTTCTTCCGGGACAGGGGTCTACGAGCAGTACTTC. The whole variable domain, filled in from reference TRBV28 and TRBJ2-7, reads DVKVTQSSRYLVKRTGEKVFLECVQDMDHENMFWYRQDPGLGLRLIYFSYDVKMKEKGDIPEGYSVSREKKERFSLILESASTNQTSMYLCASSSSGTGVYEQYFGPGTRLTVT.

This chain uses TRBV10-1 with TRBJ2-5; D is unclear. V lost 0 bases to trimming and J lost 3 bases, with 8 bases between them. From germline, CDR1 is WNHNN and CDR2 SYGVQD (reference sequence). The CDR3 is made up of 14 amino acids. CDR3 nucleotide sequence: TGCGCCAGCAGTGAGTCGACAACGGAAGAGACCCAGTACTTC. It specifies CASSESTTEETQYF.

The V call is TRBV12-5, the J call TRBJ2-2; no firm D call. CDR3 length equals 17 residues. Germline V gives CDR1 LGHNT, CDR2 FRNRAP. V was trimmed by 0 bases and J by 3 bases, leaving 14 bases between them. The CDR3 protein is CASGLVLGKADTGELFF. The CDR3 region has the DNA TGTGCTAGTGGTTTGGTCCTAGGAAAGGCGGACACCGGGGAGCTGTTTTTT.

This clone has just one count. The chain joins TRBV2 to TRBJ1-5; no definite D call. This CDR3 has 15 amino acids. V lost 2 bases to trimming and J lost 0 bases, with 8 bases between them. The germline CDR1 and CDR2 sequences are SNHLY and FYNNEI. The CDR3 coding sequence is TGTGCCAGCAGTGAATTAGCCCATAGCAATCAGCCCCAGCATTTT. This sequence encodes CASSELAHSNQPQHF.